The TCR beta chain described here comes from a study of cytomegalovirus exposure and HLA in healthy donors. Study background: One earlier analysis, a look at about 179 million T cells, found some 110 million unique TCR beta sequences. The study's early data release held about 80 million unique TCRs from HLA-typed donors. Study-wide points: Prior analysis indicated that the majority of TCR beta V segments exhibited productivity approximately 90% or approximately 30% of the time.

Details on this clone: The antigen is undetermined.

The PCR ran on 60 Vbeta and 13 Jbeta primers. Using immunoSEQ multiplex PCR, the repertoire was profiled, and TCRdb retains in-frame clones only, with some absent. The sample lists about 190,000 clones; about 77% were seen once. Per the germline V gene, CDR1 is MDHEN and CDR2 is SYDVKM. There are 16 residues in the CDR3. The V segment lost 7 bases and the J segment 3 bases; nucleotides outside the gene matches: 9. The receptor was derived from a woman aged 25 to 39 in good health and CMV-seropositive. The source material was PBMCs. This chain connects TRBV28 to TRBJ2-1; 10 nucleotides line up with TRBD1. The CDR3 bases are TGTGCCAGCATTCCCGCCGGGACAGGGGACTACAATGAGCAGTTCTTC. Encoded protein: CASIPAGTGDYNEQFF.